A selection of T cell receptor beta chains follows, all from one sample in a study of blood T cell repertoires in COVID-19. Some clones are missing from TCRdb's copy, which holds only in-frame ones; the method was immunoSEQ multiplex PCR. The data contain some 97,000 clones, just over 90% of them seen just once; the ten biggest clones take up 1.5% to 2%. Sequencing input: peripheral blood. The receptors stem from a man aged 55-75 years with acute or convalescent COVID-19. Both conserved end residues are part of each CDR3. A D gene is named only where the DNA matches it firmly. Clone sizes are given selectively: once, few, many, or a class where the clone is expanded.

V: TRBV5-4; size: .; D: .; J: TRBJ2-2; length: 16; DNA: TGTGCCAGCAGCTTGTTTAGGGGGTTGTACACCGGGGAGCTGTTTTTT; CDR3: CASSLFRGLYTGELFF
V: TRBV11-2; size: .; D: .; J: TRBJ2-1; length: 16; DNA: TGTGCCAGCAGCCCCCGGTCGGGACTTTACAACAATGAGCAGTTCTTC; CDR3: CASSPRSGLYNNEQFF
V: TRBV3-1/TRBV3-2; size: .; D: .; J: TRBJ2-7; length: 17; DNA: TGTGCCAGCAGCCAAGATACTGCGAAAGGGGGCTCCTACGAGCAGTACTTC; CDR3: CASSQDTAKGGSYEQYF
V: TRBV27; size: .; D: .; J: TRBJ2-7; length: 13; DNA: TGTGCCACCCGCGGACAGAACGCCTACGAGCAGTACTTC; CDR3: CATRGQNAYEQYF
V: TRBV6-5; size: .; D: .; J: TRBJ1-1; length: 13; DNA: TGTGCCAGCAGTTACGCGGAGAACACTGAAGCTTTCTTT; CDR3: CASSYAENTEAFF
V: TRBV7-9; size: .; D: TRBD2; J: TRBJ2-1; length: 16; DNA: TGTGCCAGCAGTCTCCGAGGACTAGCGGACTACAATGAGCAGTTCTTC; CDR3: CASSLRGLADYNEQFF
V: TRBV5-1; size: .; D: .; J: TRBJ1-2; length: 14; DNA: TGCGCCAGCAGCGACCGGGACACCAACTATGGCTACACCTTC; CDR3: CASSDRDTNYGYTF
V: TRBV6-5; size: .; D: .; J: TRBJ2-3; length: 15; DNA: TGTGCCAGCAGTTACTTCCCCCGTGGCACAGATACGCAGTATTTT; CDR3: CASSYFPRGTDTQYF
V: TRBV13; size: few; D: .; J: TRBJ2-5; length: 14; DNA: TGTGCCAGCAGCTCCCAACTAGCCTGGGAGACCCAGTACTTC; CDR3: CASSSQLAWETQYF
V: TRBV5-6; size: .; D: TRBD1; J: TRBJ2-1; length: 14; DNA: TGTGCCAGCAGCCTAATGGACAGGGGCCGTGAGCAGTTCTTC; CDR3: CASSLMDRGREQFF
V: TRBV7-9; size: .; D: .; J: TRBJ1-2; length: 15; DNA: TGTGCCACCCGCCTTACCGGGCGGGCTAACTATGGCTACACCTTC; CDR3: CATRLTGRANYGYTF
V: TRBV29-1; size: .; D: .; J: TRBJ1-2; length: 12; DNA: TGCAGCGTTCGGGCAGGGGTGGATGGCTACACCTTC; CDR3: CSVRAGVDGYTF
V: TRBV5-1; size: .; D: .; J: TRBJ1-2; length: 14; DNA: TGCGCCAGCAGCTTGTTTTCAGATCCTCCTGGCTACACCTTC; CDR3: CASSLFSDPPGYTF
V: TRBV19; size: .; D: .; J: TRBJ1-1; length: 14; DNA: TGTGCCAGTAGTATTCACGACAGTAACACTGAAGCTTTCTTT; CDR3: CASSIHDSNTEAFF
V: TRBV7-9; size: .; D: TRBD1; J: TRBJ1-1; length: 14; DNA: TGTGCCAGCAGCTTGATTTCGGGACAGGGTTCGGCTTTCTTT; CDR3: CASSLISGQGSAFF
V: TRBV2; size: .; D: .; J: TRBJ1-1; length: 15; DNA: TGTGCCAGCCTAAAGCAATCGGGGGTTTCCACTGAAGCTTTCTTT; CDR3: CASLKQSGVSTEAFF
V: TRBV28; size: .; D: .; J: TRBJ2-1; length: 15; DNA: TGTGCCAGCGACTCTCAGGGGCCTAAACTGGGTGAGCAGTTCTTC; CDR3: CASDSQGPKLGEQFF
V: TRBV6-5; size: .; D: .; J: TRBJ1-5; length: 15; DNA: TGTGCCAGCGGAACGACAGCGTATAGCAATCAGCCCCAGCATTTT; CDR3: CASGTTAYSNQPQHF
V: TRBV5-1; size: once; D: TRBD2; J: TRBJ2-3; length: 14; DNA: TGCGCCAGCAGCTTGGGGCGGGGGGGAGATACGCAGTATTTT; CDR3: CASSLGRGGDTQYF
V: TRBV9; size: .; D: .; J: TRBJ1-1; length: 15; DNA: TGTGCCAGCAGCCCTCACCCCGACAGGAACACTGAAGCTTTCTTT; CDR3: CASSPHPDRNTEAFF
V: TRBV7-8; size: .; D: TRBD1; J: TRBJ2-7; length: 16; DNA: TGTGCCAGCAGCCCCCCCCCGGGACAGGGGTCCTACGAGCAGTACTTC; CDR3: CASSPPPGQGSYEQYF
V: TRBV6-5; size: .; D: .; J: TRBJ1-2; length: 14; DNA: TGTGCCAGCAGTCCGGGGGGGTGGAGTAATGGCTACACCTTC; CDR3: CASSPGGWSNGYTF
V: TRBV5-4; size: .; D: TRBD1; J: TRBJ1-6; length: 18; DNA: TGTGCCAGCAGCGTCGGGACAGGGGGCGCCTCCTATAATTCACCCCTCCACTTT; CDR3: CASSVGTGGASYNSPLHF
V: TRBV7-6; size: .; D: .; J: TRBJ2-7; length: 15; DNA: TGTGCCAGCAGCTTAGATCCCACTCACTCCTACGAGCAGTACTTC; CDR3: CASSLDPTHSYEQYF
V: TRBV3-1/TRBV3-2; size: once; D: TRBD2; J: TRBJ2-3; length: 16; DNA: TGTGCCAGCAGCCAAGATGGGACTAGAAGGGCAGATACGCAGTATTTT; CDR3: CASSQDGTRRADTQYF
V: TRBV30; size: .; D: .; J: TRBJ1-1; length: 11; DNA: TGTGCCTGCACAGGGAGCACTGAAGCTTTCTTT; CDR3: CACTGSTEAFF
V: TRBV14; size: .; D: .; J: TRBJ1-4; length: 16; DNA: TGTGCCAGCAGCCAAGATATAGGCGCCGGGAGTGAAAAACTGTTTTTT; CDR3: CASSQDIGAGSEKLFF
V: TRBV5-1; size: .; D: .; J: TRBJ1-1; length: 15; DNA: TGCGCCAGCACCCTAACAGGGCCCTCCAACACTGAAGCTTTCTTT; CDR3: CASTLTGPSNTEAFF
V: TRBV18; size: .; D: .; J: TRBJ1-6; length: 14; DNA: TGTGCCAGCTCACGCGGCGCTCTCATCTCACCCCTCCACTTT; CDR3: CASSRGALISPLHF